The 22 T cell receptor beta chains presented below share a single source sample, sequenced in a study of shared clonotypes between healthy human individuals. This table comes from immunoSEQ multiplex PCR, and its TCRdb copy is limited to in-frame clones, with some not included. This table has hundreds of thousands of clones, roughly four fifths appearing once. The material sequenced was PBMCs. The receptors derive from a woman in her thirties or forties in good health. Some clones in this sample may be carry-over from other donors' samples.

A note on this clone: Other DNA sequences from this sample encode an identical CDR3 as well. J is TRBJ2-1 and V is TRBV7-2; no definite D call. Germline CDR1 SGHTA, CDR2 FQGNSA. The CDR3 is 13 amino acids. The V end lost 3 bases, the J end lost 1 base, and 4 bases lay between the germline ends. CDR3 in DNA: TGTGCCAGCAGCTTCAATTCCTACAATGAGCAGTTCTTC. Amino acids: CASSFNSYNEQFF.

The chain combines TRBV5-1 with TRBJ2-7, with TRBD2 as a possible D gene (5 bases). The CDR3 is 15 residues long. Germline V CDR1 and CDR2: SGHRS, YFSETQ. The V end was cut by 0 bases, the J end by 5 bases, with 15 bases between. CDR3 DNA sequence: TGCGCCAGCAGCTTGGCAACTAGACTCCTGAACGAGCAGTACTTC. This sequence encodes CASSLATRLLNEQYF. Together with reference TRBV5-1 and TRBJ2-7, the CDR3 gives the full variable domain: KAGVTQTPRYLIKTRGQQVTLSCSPISGHRSVSWYQQTPGQGLQFLFEYFSETQRNKGNFPGRFSGRQFSNSRSEMNVSTLELGDSALYLCASSLATRLLNEQYFGPGTRLTVT.

The rearrangement joins TRBV7-6 to TRBJ1-3; D call uncertain. This CDR3 contains 17 residues. The ends were cut back, 6 bases at V and 0 bases at J, with 18 bases in the middle. Per the germline V gene, CDR1 is SGHVS and CDR2 is FNYEAQ. The DNA for the CDR3 is TGTGCCAGCAGTCCCCGCCCCAGTGATCTCTCTGGAAACACCATATATTTT. This encodes CASSPRPSDLSGNTIYF. Full variable domain (outside the CDR3, taken from reference TRBV7-6 and TRBJ1-3): GAGVSQSPRYKVTKRGQDVALRCDPISGHVSLYWYRQALGQGPEFLTYFNYEAQQDKSGLPNDRFSAERPEGSISTLTIQRTEQRDSAMYRCASSPRPSDLSGNTIYFGEGSWLTVV.

The V call is TRBV7-9, the J call TRBJ2-3; 7 bases match TRBD2. The CDR3 contains 16 residues. The V gene end was trimmed by 1 base and the J gene end by 6 bases; junction bases not matched to a gene: 10. CDR1 and CDR2 from the germline V gene are SEHNR and FQNEAQ (reference sequence). The CDR3 loop reads CASSLGRLAEMDTQYF. The CDR3 DNA is TGTGCCAGCAGCTTAGGTCGGCTAGCGGAGATGGATACGCAGTATTTT. Variable domain in full (rest from reference TRBV7-9 and TRBJ2-3): DTGVSQNPRHKITKRGQNVTFRCDPISEHNRLYWYRQTLGQGPEFLTYFQNEAQLEKSRLLSDRFSAERPKGSFSTLEIQRTEQGDSAMYLCASSLGRLAEMDTQYFGPGTRLTVL.

This clone was picked up many times. Other DNA sequences in this sample translate to the same CDR3. The rearrangement joins TRBV11-3 to TRBJ2-3; weak D call: TRBD1 (5 bases). Trimming pared 1 base from V and 2 bases from J, leaving 10 bases between. Germline CDR1 reads SGHNT; CDR2 reads YENEEA. The CDR3 covers 15 residues. The CDR3 nucleotides read TGTGCCAGCAGCTTAGGACAGCAAAACACAGATACGCAGTATTTT. Translation: CASSLGQQNTDTQYF.

This clone has a single count. V gene TRBV30 combines with J gene TRBJ2-1; 12 bases map to TRBD2. The V gene's germline CDR1 is GTSNPN and CDR2 SVGIG (reference sequence). The CDR3 runs to 14 residues. Trimming took 4 bases from V and 9 from J; bases not matched to a gene: 7. As DNA, the CDR3 is TGTGCCTGGACTAGCGGGAGGGCCGAGGTTGAGCAGTTCTTC. It is translated as CAWTSGRAEVEQFF.

This sequence joins TRBV27 and TRBJ2-7, with 9 bases matching TRBD2. V dropped 5 bases and J dropped 3; count of bases not matched to a gene: 11. Per germline, CDR1 MNHEY and CDR2 SMNVEV (reference sequence). This CDR3 spans 16 amino acids. CDR3 amino acids: CASSRRAGGTFYEQYF. CDR3 nucleotide sequence: TGTGCCAGCAGTCGGCGAGCGGGAGGTACCTTCTACGAGCAGTACTTC.

In DNA, the CDR3 is TGTGCCAGCAGCGTCGATCCGGGACAGGAGTTCACCGGGGAGCTGTTTTTT. Translation gives CASSVDPGQEFTGELFF. The rearrangement uses TRBV9 and TRBJ2-2; 8 positions match TRBD1. CDR1 and CDR2 (germline): SGDLS, YYNGEE. J lost 4 bases, V lost 2 bases, and 10 bases had no gene match. The CDR3 has 17 residues. Looking up the rest from reference TRBV9 and TRBJ2-2 gives the full variable domain: DSGVTQTPKHLITATGQRVTLRCSPRSGDLSVYWYQQSLDQGLQFLIQYYNGEERAKGNILERFSAQQFPDLHSELNLSSLELGDSALYFCASSVDPGQEFTGELFFGEGSRLTVL.

This sequence joins TRBV10-3 and TRBJ1-4; 7 nucleotides line up with TRBD1. The germline CDR1 and CDR2 sequences are ENHRY and SYGVKD. Unmatched junction bases numbered 7, after V lost 2 bases and J lost 7 bases. The CDR3 is 15 amino acids. The DNA of the CDR3 is TGTGCCATCAGTGAGCCTCGAGGGGGCAGTGAAAAACTGTTTTTT. Protein sequence: CAISEPRGGSEKLFF.

The chain carries TRBV2 and TRBJ2-3, with TRBD1 matching over 9 bases. Trimming took 7 bases from V and 2 from J; bases not matched to a gene: 7. The germline V gene has CDR1 SNHLY and CDR2 FYNNEI. This CDR3 has 15 residues. The CDR3 sequence: CASIRDRASTDTQYF. CDR3 sequence (DNA): TGTGCCAGCATCCGGGACAGGGCGTCCACAGATACGCAGTATTTT.

This clone was counted a single time. The V and J genes are TRBV4-2 and TRBJ2-2; tentatively, D is TRBD1 (6 bases). The V gene lost 6 bases and the J gene lost 2 bases, with 13 bases spanning the gap. In germline, CDR1 is LGHNA, CDR2 YNFKEQ. The CDR3 contains 15 residues. Here the CDR3 DNA reads TGTGCCAGCAGTCAGAAGGGGGAAAACACCGGGGAGCTGTTTTTT. Translated: CASSQKGENTGELFF.

This sequence joins TRBV6-1 and TRBJ2-1; TRBD1 matches 8 bases. The germline V gene has CDR1 MNHNS and CDR2 SASEGT. The V gene end was trimmed by 1 base and the J gene end by 11 bases; junction bases not matched to a gene: 4. The CDR3 consists of 13 residues. The CDR3 DNA sequence: TGTGCCAGCAGTGAAGGGACAGGGAGGCAGCAGTTCTTC. Its translation: CASSEGTGRQQFF.

This chain links TRBV11-3 with TRBJ2-3; D tentatively reads TRBD1 or TRBD2 (7 bases each). Germline lookup yields CDR1 SGHNT and CDR2 YENEEA. There are 17 residues in the CDR3. The V and J ends lost 5 bases and 3 bases respectively, with 21 bases between them. CDR3 nucleotide sequence: TGTGCCAGCAGCCCCAGGGCGGGAGAGGGGGCAACAGATACGCAGTATTTT. This encodes CASSPRAGEGATDTQYF.

This chain links TRBV5-6 with TRBJ1-1; D remains ambiguous. Trimming pared 4 bases from V and 4 bases from J, leaving 17 bases between. CDR3 length equals 15 residues. Germline V gene lookup returns CDR1 SGHDT and CDR2 YYEEEE. The CDR3 DNA follows: TGTGCCAGCAGCACCCGGCCAAGGCTCTCCACTGAAGCTTTCTTT. This translates into CASSTRPRLSTEAFF.

This clone was seen just once. The genes are TRBV28 and TRBJ2-3; D is perhaps TRBD2 (5 bases). Germline V CDR1 and CDR2: MDHEN, SYDVKM. Trimming took 3 bases from V and 4 from J, leaving 20 bases between them. The CDR3 has 17 amino acids. As DNA, the CDR3 is TGTGCCAGCAGTTTCCCTTCTAGCTTACGGCTACCAGATACGCAGTATTTT. Translation: CASSFPSSLRLPDTQYF.

The chain joins TRBV5-6 to TRBJ2-6; D uncertain. The length of the CDR3 is 15 residues. Trimming removed 0 bases from V and 0 bases from J, with 4 bases in between. Germline V lookup: CDR1 SGHDT, CDR2 YYEEEE. CDR3 residues: CASSLDSSGANVLTF. The CDR3 DNA follows: TGTGCCAGCAGCTTGGACAGCTCTGGGGCCAACGTCCTGACTTTC.

This clone has just a few counts. This chain uses TRBV30 with TRBJ1-1; unclear D gene. V gave up 3 bases and J gave up 4 bases, with 12 bases separating them. Germline V gene sequence: CDR1 GTSNPN, CDR2 SVGIG (reference sequence). The CDR3 is 13 amino acids. CDR3 in DNA: TGTGCCTGGAGCAATCGGGTTGGCACTGAAGCTTTCTTT. Amino acids: CAWSNRVGTEAFF.

A remark on this clone: The same CDR3 arises from other DNA sequences in this sample as well. This sequence joins TRBV6-5 and TRBJ1-5, with 8 bases matching TRBD1. The ends lost 8 bases at V and 2 bases at J; junction bases unmatched: 5. The CDR3 extends over 14 amino acids. Germline V gene lookup returns CDR1 MNHEY and CDR2 SVGAGI. The DNA of the CDR3 is TGTGCCAGCCGCCAGACAGGGGGCAATCAGCCCCAGCATTTT. Amino acid sequence: CASRQTGGNQPQHF.

This rearrangement joins TRBV5-1 to TRBJ2-3; perhaps TRBD2 as D (6 bases). CDR3 length: 16 residues. The V end was cut by 0 bases, the J end by 1 base, with 12 bases between. Germline CDR1 reads SGHRS; CDR2 reads YFSETQ. The CDR3 reads CASSLATLAGTDTQYF. For the CDR3, the DNA is TGCGCCAGCAGCTTGGCCACTTTAGCGGGCACAGATACGCAGTATTTT.

The V call is TRBV6-5, the J call TRBJ1-1; 9 nucleotides align to TRBD1. This CDR3 has 16 amino acids. From germline, CDR1 is MNHEY and CDR2 SVGAGI. V lost 4 bases to trimming and J lost 1 base; unmatched junction nucleotides: 7. The CDR3 is CASSLRQGGGNTEAFF. In DNA, the CDR3 is TGTGCCAGCAGTTTACGACAGGGGGGCGGGAACACTGAAGCTTTCTTT.

The genes are TRBV6-5 and TRBJ1-5, with D possibly matching TRBD1 (5 bases). The CDR3 has 15 residues. Trimming took off 6 bases at V and 2 bases at J, with 14 bases between the two ends. Germline values: CDR1 MNHEY, CDR2 SVGAGI. The CDR3 sequence is CASRRQFSGNQPQHF. CDR3 DNA: TGTGCCAGCAGGCGACAGTTTTCTGGCAATCAGCCCCAGCATTTT.

This clone appeared a single time. This chain uses TRBV6-6 with TRBJ1-2, with 7 bases fitting TRBD1. Germline V gives CDR1 MNHNY, CDR2 SVGAGI (reference sequence). Trimming cost V 5 bases and J 14 bases; bases outside gene matches: 14. This CDR3 spans 13 amino acids. The CDR3 reads CASSQGGDSSGTF. The CDR3, as DNA: TGTGCCAGCAGTCAGGGGGGAGATTCCAGTGGTACCTTC.